A single sample is the source of the 19 T cell receptor beta chains below, sequenced in a study of OX40 agonist ivuxolimab in advanced cancers. Generated by immunoSEQ multiplex PCR, the TCRdb table keeps only in-frame clones and is missing some. Of approximately 99,000 clones in the sample, roughly 95% were seen once. The specimen was CD4+ or CD8+ T cells sorted from blood, collected in a trial of the OX40 agonist ivuxolimab. The receptors originated from an adult with an advanced solid tumor such as melanoma, head and neck, liver or kidney cancer.

In regard to this clone: The junction shows a germline mismatch at one end, possibly a read error. The chain employs TRBV10-3 and TRBJ1-2; D unresolved. Germline V gives CDR1 ENHRY, CDR2 SYGVKD. The CDR3 length is 15 residues. The CDR3 DNA reads TGTGCCATCAGCGAGTCAGGTCCCTTCGGGTATGGCTACACCTTC. This translates into CAISESGPFGYGYTF.

This clone was found a few times. The chain links TRBV9 to TRBJ2-2; tentatively, D is TRBD2 (5 bases). CDR1 and CDR2 from the germline V gene are SGDLS and YYNGEE. The V gene lost 7 bases and the J gene lost 0 bases, with 10 bases spanning the gap. The CDR3 has 14 residues. The CDR3 DNA follows: TGTGCCAGCGGCCGGGATCCGAACACCGGGGAGCTGTTTTTT. Translating gives CASGRDPNTGELFF.

V usage is TRBV18 and J usage is TRBJ1-5; D unresolved. Deletions cut 4 bases from V and 0 bases from J, with 7 bases between. Germline CDR1 and CDR2: KGHSH and LQKENI. The CDR3 totals 14 residues. The DNA of the CDR3 is TGTGCCAGCTCACGGCAGGTTAGCAATCAGCCCCAGCATTTT. Translated, it gives CASSRQVSNQPQHF.

This clone has a handful of counts. J is TRBJ1-1 and V is TRBV30; 7 nucleotides line up with TRBD1. Germline-derived CDR1 and CDR2 are GTSNPN and SVGIG (reference sequence). CDR3 length: 13 residues. V gave up 2 bases and J gave up 6 bases; unmatched junction bases: 6. CDR3 DNA sequence: TGTGCCTGGAGTTACCAGGGGGGATCTGAAGCTTTCTTT. Protein sequence: CAWSYQGGSEAFF.

The genes are TRBV5-4 and TRBJ2-4; TRBD1 matches at 11 bases. CDR1 and CDR2 (germline): SGHNT, YYREEE (reference sequence). The V and J ends lost 5 bases and 6 bases, in that order; junction bases with no gene match: 7. The CDR3 spans 15 residues. The CDR3 sequence is CASSIGQGAGNIQYF. In nucleotides, the CDR3 is TGTGCCAGCAGTATAGGACAGGGGGCGGGAAACATTCAGTACTTC.

The chain is built from TRBV9 and TRBJ2-1; D gene ambiguous. Germline CDR1 reads SGDLS; CDR2 reads YYNGEE. CDR3 length: 14 amino acids. With 0 bases removed from V and 5 bases from J, the gap between germline ends came to 9 bases. Here the CDR3 reads CASSVEGRDNEQFF. CDR3 coding DNA: TGTGCCAGCAGCGTAGAGGGCAGAGACAATGAGCAGTTCTTC.

The sample holds one count of this clone. The chain recombines TRBV6-6 with TRBJ1-2, with 9 bases aligning to TRBD1. The CDR3 loop spans 13 amino acids. The germline V gene has CDR1 MNHNY and CDR2 SVGAGI (reference sequence). Trimming took 5 bases from V and 3 from J; bases not matched to a gene: 1. The DNA for the CDR3 is TGTGCCAGCAGTAGGGACAGGGACTATGGCTACACCTTC. This gives the protein CASSRDRDYGYTF.

This clone came up once. The genes are TRBV29-1 and TRBJ2-5; possible D gene TRBD1, 5 bases. The germline V and J ends were trimmed by 3 bases and 1 base, with 9 bases remaining between them. Germline lookup yields CDR1 SQVTM and CDR2 ANQGSEA. This CDR3 comprises 13 residues. The CDR3 spells CSVDARVQETQYF. CDR3 DNA: TGCAGCGTTGATGCCAGGGTCCAAGAGACCCAGTACTTC.

The rearrangement joins TRBV4-1 to TRBJ1-4; 7 nucleotides align to TRBD1. The CDR3 totals 16 residues. J was trimmed by 6 bases and V by 4 bases; bases with no gene match: 11. Germline V gene lookup returns CDR1 MGHRA and CDR2 YSYEKL. The CDR3 bases are TGCGCCAGCAGCCTGGGACTGGGGACAGCTTATGAAAAACTGTTTTTT. It specifies CASSLGLGTAYEKLFF.

The genes are TRBV19 and TRBJ1-1; D remains unclear. This CDR3 has 13 residues. Trimming shortened V by 1 base and J by 2 bases, and 5 bases separated the two germline ends. Per germline, CDR1 LNHDA and CDR2 SQIVND (reference sequence). The CDR3 DNA reads as TGTGCCAGTAGTATAGTTTCTAACACTGAAGCTTTCTTT. It yields the protein CASSIVSNTEAFF.

The J gene is TRBJ2-7, the V gene TRBV29-1; tentatively, D is TRBD1 (6 bases). V gave up 4 bases and J gave up 1 base, with 14 bases separating them. CDR3 length equals 14 residues. Germline loops: CDR1 SQVTM, CDR2 ANQGSEA. CDR3 nucleotide sequence: TGCAGCGTTGCAGGGGTCCTACCATCCTACGAGCAGTACTTC. Translating gives CSVAGVLPSYEQYF.

V and J are TRBV30 and TRBJ2-1; a weak D match, TRBD2 (6 bases). The CDR3 has 13 residues. Trimming removed 5 bases from V and 4 bases from J, with 12 bases in between. The germline CDR1 and CDR2 sequences are GTSNPN and SVGIG (reference sequence). In DNA, the CDR3 is TGTGCCTGGGAAAGAGGGACTTACAATGAGCAGTTCTTC. This translates into CAWERGTYNEQFF.

This sequence joins TRBV7-9 and TRBJ2-1; TRBD2 aligns across 12 bases. Germline CDR1 is SEHNR and CDR2 is FQNEAQ (reference sequence). The CDR3 spans 15 residues. V lost 0 bases, J lost 9 bases, and 3 bases stayed unmatched. The CDR3, as DNA: TGTGCCAGCAGCTTAGCCCTAGCGGGGGGGGCTGAGCAGTTCTTC. It codes for CASSLALAGGAEQFF. The variable domain in full, completed from reference TRBV7-9 and TRBJ2-1, reads DTGVSQNPRHKITKRGQNVTFRCDPISEHNRLYWYRQTLGQGPEFLTYFQNEAQLEKSRLLSDRFSAERPKGSFSTLEIQRTEQGDSAMYLCASSLALAGGAEQFFGPGTRLTVL.

The chain has TRBV15 and TRBJ1-2; weak D call: TRBD1 (5 bases). Between the trimmed V and J ends, which lost 1 base and 3 bases, there was a span of 9 bases. The CDR3 consists of 14 residues. In germline, CDR1 is LNHNV, CDR2 YYDKDF (reference sequence). The CDR3 region is CATSRVVGDYGYTF. DNA of the CDR3: TGTGCCACCAGCAGAGTTGTGGGGGACTATGGCTACACCTTC. The variable domain in full, completed from reference TRBV15 and TRBJ1-2, reads DAMVIQNPRYQVTQFGKPVTLSCSQTLNHNVMYWYQQKSSQAPKLLFHYYDKDFNNEADTPDNFQSRRPNTSFCFLDIRSPGLGDTAMYLCATSRVVGDYGYTFGSGTRLTVV.

This clone was recorded once. In nucleotides, the CDR3 is TGTGCCAGCAGCGCCGCCCTTGGGGGGCGCAATGAAAAACTGTTTTTT. Translating it yields CASSAALGGRNEKLFF. The chain links TRBV9 to TRBJ1-4, with D tentatively TRBD1 (6 bases). The V gene's germline CDR1 is SGDLS and CDR2 YYNGEE. V lost 3 bases to trimming and J lost 5 bases, with 17 bases between them. The CDR3 has 16 amino acids.

The count of this clone is one. J is TRBJ1-3 and V is TRBV28, with D unclear. The CDR3 is 10 residues long. From germline, CDR1 is MDHEN and CDR2 SYDVKM. CDR3 sequence (DNA): TGTGCAGGGAGTGGAAACACCATATATTTT. Its protein is CAGSGNTIYF.

This chain uses TRBV4-1 with TRBJ1-5; D call uncertain. This CDR3 has 16 amino acids. Germline loops: CDR1 MGHRA, CDR2 YSYEKL. V was pared by 0 bases and J by 0 bases, with 9 bases between. The CDR3 loop is CASSQDTLYSNQPQHF. CDR3 nucleotide sequence: TGCGCCAGCAGCCAAGATACCCTTTATAGCAATCAGCCCCAGCATTTT.

The chain employs TRBV11-3 and TRBJ2-2; 8 bases align to TRBD1. The CDR3 loop spans 15 amino acids. Germline V gives CDR1 SGHNT, CDR2 YENEEA. V shed 6 bases and J 2 bases; nucleotides not matched to a gene: 5. Here the CDR3 DNA reads TGTGCCAGCAGGCCAGGGGGCCGCAACACCGGGGAGCTGTTTTTT. As protein: CASRPGGRNTGELFF.

This clone was found once. The chain employs TRBV28 and TRBJ1-5; weak D call: TRBD1 (6 bases). CDR3 length equals 13 residues. Trimming pared 5 bases from V and 16 bases from J, leaving 21 bases between. Germline V CDR1 and CDR2: MDHEN, SYDVKM. The CDR3 DNA reads TGTGCCAGCAGTCCAATGAGGGGACAATTAGAACATTTT. As protein: CASSPMRGQLEHF.